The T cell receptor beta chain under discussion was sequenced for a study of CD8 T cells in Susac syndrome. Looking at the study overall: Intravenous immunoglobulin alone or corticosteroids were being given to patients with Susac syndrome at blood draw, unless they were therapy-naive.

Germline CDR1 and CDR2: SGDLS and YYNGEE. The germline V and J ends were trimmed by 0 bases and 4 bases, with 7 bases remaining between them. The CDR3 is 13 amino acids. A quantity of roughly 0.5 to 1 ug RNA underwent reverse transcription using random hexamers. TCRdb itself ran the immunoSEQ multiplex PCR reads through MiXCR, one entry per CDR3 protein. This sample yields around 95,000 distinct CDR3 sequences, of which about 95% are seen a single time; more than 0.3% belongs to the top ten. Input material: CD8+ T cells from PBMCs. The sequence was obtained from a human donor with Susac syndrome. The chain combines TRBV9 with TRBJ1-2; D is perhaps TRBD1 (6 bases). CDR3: CASSVEDSYGYTF. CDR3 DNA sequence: TGTGCCAGCAGCGTAGAGGACAGCTATGGCTACACCTTC. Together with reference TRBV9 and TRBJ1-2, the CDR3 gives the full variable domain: DSGVTQTPKHLITATGQRVTLRCSPRSGDLSVYWYQQSLDQGLQFLIQYYNGEERAKGNILERFSAQQFPDLHSELNLSSLELGDSALYFCASSVEDSYGYTFGSGTRLTVV.